The clone carrying this T cell receptor (beta chain) has only one observation. The data belong to a study of blood T cell repertoires in COVID-19. The overall study: Acute and convalescent COVID-19 specimens originated in the United States, Italy and Spain.

How the authors handled the data: It was from reference gene primer amplification that nucleated cell counts were estimated. Clones were sequenced by immunoSEQ multiplex PCR, and TCRdb holds only the in-frame ones, with some missing. V and J calls and clone size are given by that table; D and trimming were obtained from the DNA. The top ten clones hold 4% to 5.5% of a sample with about 98,000 clones, 70% to 90% of them seen once. There are 12 residues in the CDR3. Germline V gene sequence: CDR1 SNHLY, CDR2 FYNNEI. V lost 2 bases to trimming and J lost 9 bases, with 8 bases between them. The chain couples TRBV2 to TRBJ1-5, with D possibly being TRBD1 (5 bases). Specimen: peripheral blood. The sequence was collected from a man in his 70s with acute or convalescent COVID-19. CDR3 bases: TGTGCCAGCAGTGAATTGGGGGGGCCCCAGCATTTT. Its translation is CASSELGGPQHF.